This T cell receptor beta chain was profiled in a study of T cells expressing NK-cell markers. Whole-study context: Source material for TCR beta repertoires consisted of sorted CD3+CD56+NKG2C+, CD3+CD56+NKG2C- and CD3+CD56-NKG2C+ T cells.

Study-wide results and caveats: Each of about six donors carried dominant NKG2C+ clonotypes accounting for about 1.0-7.0% of CD8+ T cells. These clonotypes additionally ranked first within the CD3+CD56-NKG2C+ fraction of a handful of donors.

Researchers built TCR beta cDNA using 5'RACE template switching with UMIs. TCRdb reprocessed the 5' RACE reads, with one entry per CDR3 protein and no DNA. The listing contains some 140,000 distinct CDR3 sequences. CDR3 size: 16 residues. Germline V gene data show CDR1 as SGHRS and CDR2 as YFSETQ. Of note for this clonotype: What it binds is unknown.

Sequencing used blood T cells: a sorted CD56 or NKG2C T cell subset, CD4+ or CD8+ T cells, or bulk PBMC T cells (not recorded which). The chain employs TRBV5-1 and TRBJ2-1; without DNA, the TCRdb call of TRBD2 cannot be checked. The sequence was collected from a woman aged 45 to 65 in good health. The CDR3 spells CASRTSGTSGNNEQFF.